This T cell receptor beta chain comes out of a study of T-cell reconstitution after alpha-beta-depleted transplantation in children. Unique molecular identifiers tagged the TCRbeta library. Each CDR3 protein is one row after TCRdb ran MiXCR on the PCR reads. The sample has 640,000 or so distinct CDR3 sequences; 16% are singletons. CDR1 and CDR2 (germline): SGHTA, FQGNSA. The CDR3 is 15 residues long. Between the trimmed V and J ends, which lost 0 bases and 7 bases, there was a span of 14 bases. The sequences come from PBMCs from the stem cell graft donor, collected from the stem cell graft. V is TRBV7-2 and J is TRBJ2-3; D may be TRBD1 or TRBD2 (6 bases each). The receptor was derived from a human donor who donated a stem cell graft to a child with acute myeloid leukemia. The CDR3 region has the DNA TGTGCCAGCAGCTTAGCGGTGGGGGGCTCAAATACGCAGTATTTT. Translating it yields CASSLAVGGSNTQYF. Drawing the rest from reference TRBV7-2 and TRBJ2-3, the complete variable domain is GAGVSQSPSNKVTEKGKDVELRCDPISGHTALYWYRQSLGQGLEFLIYFQGNSAPDKSGLPSDRFSAERTGGSVSTLTIQRTQQEDSAVYLCASSLAVGGSNTQYFGPGTRLTVL.